Each of the 3 T cell receptor beta chains below was sequenced from the same sample in a study of T cells in tuberculosis. TCRdb keeps only in-frame clones here, not all; method: immunoSEQ multiplex PCR. The table lists about 25,000 clones, around 94% of them singletons. Sequenced sample: PBMCs. The receptors originated from a donor aged 10 to 29 with latent tuberculosis or without tuberculosis infection. Some clones in this sample may be carry-over from other donors' samples.

The chain combines TRBV30 with TRBJ1-4, with 10 positions matching TRBD1. CDR3 length equals 15 residues. Germline CDR1 and CDR2: GTSNPN and SVGIG (reference sequence). J was trimmed by 10 bases and V by 3 bases; bases with no gene match: 11. Written as DNA, the CDR3 is TGTGCCTGGAGCGTCCCGGGACAGGGGAGGACAAAACTGTTTTTT. Translating gives CAWSVPGQGRTKLFF.

V gene TRBV2 combines with J gene TRBJ1-1; D is uncertain. The V end was cut by 4 bases, the J end by 0 bases, with 12 bases between. Germline CDR1 is SNHLY and CDR2 is FYNNEI. The CDR3 contains 15 residues. The CDR3 region has the DNA TGTGCCAGCAGTGGTATAAGAACTATGAACACTGAAGCTTTCTTT. Amino acids: CASSGIRTMNTEAFF.

In DNA form, the CDR3 reads TGCGCCAGCCAGGGGACTAGCGGCACAGATACGCAGTATTTT. This translates into CASQGTSGTDTQYF. The chain links TRBV5-1 to TRBJ2-3; 10 bases map to TRBD2. The germline CDR1 and CDR2 sequences are SGHRS and YFSETQ. The CDR3 has 14 amino acids. With V trimmed by 7 bases and J by 1 base, 3 bases remained unmatched.